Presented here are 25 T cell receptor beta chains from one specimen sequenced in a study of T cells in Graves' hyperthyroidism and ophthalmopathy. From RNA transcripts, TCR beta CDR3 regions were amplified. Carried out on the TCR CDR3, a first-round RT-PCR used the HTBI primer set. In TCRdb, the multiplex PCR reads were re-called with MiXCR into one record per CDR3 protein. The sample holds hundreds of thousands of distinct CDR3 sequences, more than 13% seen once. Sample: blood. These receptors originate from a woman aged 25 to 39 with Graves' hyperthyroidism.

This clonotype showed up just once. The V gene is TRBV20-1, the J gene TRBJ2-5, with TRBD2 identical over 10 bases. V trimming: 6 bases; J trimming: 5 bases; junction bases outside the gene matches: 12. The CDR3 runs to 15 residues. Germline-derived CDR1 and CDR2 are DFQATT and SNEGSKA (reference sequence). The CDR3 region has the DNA TGCAGTGCGGAAGGGAGCGGGAGGGCCGGTGAGACCCAGTACTTC. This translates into CSAEGSGRAGETQYF.

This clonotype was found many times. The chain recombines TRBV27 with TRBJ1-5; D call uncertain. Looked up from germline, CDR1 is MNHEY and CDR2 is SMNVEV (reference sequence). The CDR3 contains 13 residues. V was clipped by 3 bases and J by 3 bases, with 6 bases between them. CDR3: CASSFVPNQPQHF. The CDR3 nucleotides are TGTGCCAGCAGTTTTGTACCCAATCAGCCCCAGCATTTT.

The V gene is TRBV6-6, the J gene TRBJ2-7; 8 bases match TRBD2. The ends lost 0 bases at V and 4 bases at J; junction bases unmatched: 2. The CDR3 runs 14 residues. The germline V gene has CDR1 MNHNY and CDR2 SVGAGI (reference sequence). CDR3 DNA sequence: TGTGCCAGCAGTTACTCCCCTAGCGGGTACGAGCAGTACTTC. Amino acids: CASSYSPSGYEQYF.

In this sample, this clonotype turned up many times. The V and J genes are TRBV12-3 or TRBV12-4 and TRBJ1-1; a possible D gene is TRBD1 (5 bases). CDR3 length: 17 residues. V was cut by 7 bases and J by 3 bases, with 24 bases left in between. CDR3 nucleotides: TGTGCCAGCAACCGCAGGGCCATCCTAGGATCGGACACTGAAGCTTTCTTT. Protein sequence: CASNRRAILGSDTEAFF.

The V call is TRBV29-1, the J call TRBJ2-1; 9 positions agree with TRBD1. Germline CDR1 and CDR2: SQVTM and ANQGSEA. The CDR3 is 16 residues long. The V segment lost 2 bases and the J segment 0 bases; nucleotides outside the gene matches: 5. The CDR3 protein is CSVETGDRASYNEQFF. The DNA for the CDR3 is TGCAGCGTTGAAACGGGGGACAGGGCCTCCTACAATGAGCAGTTCTTC.

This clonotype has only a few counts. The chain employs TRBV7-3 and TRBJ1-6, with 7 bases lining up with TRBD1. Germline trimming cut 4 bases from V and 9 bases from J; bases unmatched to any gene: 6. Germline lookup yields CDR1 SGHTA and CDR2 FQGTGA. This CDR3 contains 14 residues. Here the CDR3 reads CASSSGQSTSPLHF. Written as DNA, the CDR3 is TGTGCCAGCAGCTCGGGACAGTCTACTTCACCCCTCCACTTT.

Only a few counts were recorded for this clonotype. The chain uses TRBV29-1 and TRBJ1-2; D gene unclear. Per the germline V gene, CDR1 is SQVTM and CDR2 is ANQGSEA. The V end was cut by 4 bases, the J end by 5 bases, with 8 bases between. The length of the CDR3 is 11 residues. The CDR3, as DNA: TGCAGCGTTGTCGGCGCTTATGGCTACACCTTC. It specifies CSVVGAYGYTF.

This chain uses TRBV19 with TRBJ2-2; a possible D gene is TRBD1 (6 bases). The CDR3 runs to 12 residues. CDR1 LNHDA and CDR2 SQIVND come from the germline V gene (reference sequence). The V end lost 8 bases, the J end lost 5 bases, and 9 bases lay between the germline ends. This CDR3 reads CASEGGTGELFF. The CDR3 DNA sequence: TGTGCCAGTGAAGGGGGAACCGGGGAGCTGTTTTTT.

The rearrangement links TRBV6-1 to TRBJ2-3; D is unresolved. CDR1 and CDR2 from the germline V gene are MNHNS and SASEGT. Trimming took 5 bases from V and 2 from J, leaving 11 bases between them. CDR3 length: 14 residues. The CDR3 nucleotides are TGTGCCAGCAGTTACCTCACAGACACAGATACGCAGTATTTT. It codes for CASSYLTDTDTQYF.

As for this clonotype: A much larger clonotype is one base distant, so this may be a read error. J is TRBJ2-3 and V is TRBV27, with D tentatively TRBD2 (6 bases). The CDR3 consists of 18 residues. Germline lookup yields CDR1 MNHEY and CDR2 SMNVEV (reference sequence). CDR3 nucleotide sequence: TGTCCCAGCAGTTTGGGGGGTTTCCCCCAATCTAGCACAGATACGCAGTATTTT. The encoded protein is CPSSLGGFPQSSTDTQYF.

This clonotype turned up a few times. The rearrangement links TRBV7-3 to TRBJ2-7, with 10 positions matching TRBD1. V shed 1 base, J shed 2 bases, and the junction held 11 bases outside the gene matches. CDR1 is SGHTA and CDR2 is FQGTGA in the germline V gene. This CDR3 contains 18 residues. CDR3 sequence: CASSLKKTGTGEPYEQYF. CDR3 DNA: TGTGCCAGCAGCTTAAAAAAAACCGGGACAGGGGAACCCTACGAGCAGTACTTC.

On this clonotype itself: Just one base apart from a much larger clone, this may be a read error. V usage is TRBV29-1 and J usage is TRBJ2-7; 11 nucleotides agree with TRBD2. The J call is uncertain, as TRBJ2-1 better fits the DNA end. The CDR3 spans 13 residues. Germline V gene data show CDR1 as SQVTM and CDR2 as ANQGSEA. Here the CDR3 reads CSVTSGSSYEQFF. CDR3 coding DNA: TGCAGCGTAACTAGCGGGAGTTCCTACGAGCAGTTCTTC.

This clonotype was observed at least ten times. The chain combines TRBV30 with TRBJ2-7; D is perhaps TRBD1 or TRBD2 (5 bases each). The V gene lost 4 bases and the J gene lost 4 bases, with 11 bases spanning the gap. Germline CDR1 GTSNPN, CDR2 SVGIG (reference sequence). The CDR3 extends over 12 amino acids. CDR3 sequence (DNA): TGTGCCTGGACACATGGGGGTTACGAGCAGTACTTC. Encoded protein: CAWTHGGYEQYF.

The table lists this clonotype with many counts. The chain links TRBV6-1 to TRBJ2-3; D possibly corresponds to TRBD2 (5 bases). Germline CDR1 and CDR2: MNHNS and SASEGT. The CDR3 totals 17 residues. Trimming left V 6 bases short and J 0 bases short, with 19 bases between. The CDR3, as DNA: TGTGCCAGCAGCTTACTAGGCAGGATTTCTAGCACAGATACGCAGTATTTT. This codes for CASSLLGRISSTDTQYF.

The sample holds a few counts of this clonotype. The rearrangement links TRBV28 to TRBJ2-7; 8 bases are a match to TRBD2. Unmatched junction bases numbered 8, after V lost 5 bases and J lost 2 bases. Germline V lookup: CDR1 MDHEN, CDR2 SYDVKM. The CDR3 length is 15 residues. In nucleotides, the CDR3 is TGTGCCAGCAGTGGGGGACTAGGGGTCGCCTACGAGCAGTACTTC. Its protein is CASSGGLGVAYEQYF.

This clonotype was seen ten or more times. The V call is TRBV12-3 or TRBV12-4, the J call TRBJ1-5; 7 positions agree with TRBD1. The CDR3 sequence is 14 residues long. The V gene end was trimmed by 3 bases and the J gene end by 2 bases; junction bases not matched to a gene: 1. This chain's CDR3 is CASSLRGRNQPQHF. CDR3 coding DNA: TGTGCCAGCAGTTTGAGGGGGCGCAATCAGCCCCAGCATTTT.

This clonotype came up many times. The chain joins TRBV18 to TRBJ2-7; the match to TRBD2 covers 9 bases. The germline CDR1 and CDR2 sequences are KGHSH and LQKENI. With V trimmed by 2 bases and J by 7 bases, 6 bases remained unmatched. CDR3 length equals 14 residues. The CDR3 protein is CASSPSGTSLEQYF. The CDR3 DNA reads TGTGCCAGCTCACCATCCGGGACTAGCTTAGAGCAGTACTTC.

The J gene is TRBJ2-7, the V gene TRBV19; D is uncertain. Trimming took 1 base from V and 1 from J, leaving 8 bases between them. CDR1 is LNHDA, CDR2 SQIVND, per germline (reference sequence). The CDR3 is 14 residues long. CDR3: CASSIAVRSYEQYF. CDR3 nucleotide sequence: TGTGCCAGTAGTATAGCGGTCAGATCCTACGAGCAGTACTTC.

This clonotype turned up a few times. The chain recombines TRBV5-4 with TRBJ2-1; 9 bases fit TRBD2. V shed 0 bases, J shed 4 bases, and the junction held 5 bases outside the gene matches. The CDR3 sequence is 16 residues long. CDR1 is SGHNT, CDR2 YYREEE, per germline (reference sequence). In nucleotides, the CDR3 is TGTGCCAGCAGCTTGGGACTAGCGGATTTGTACAATGAGCAGTTCTTC. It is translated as CASSLGLADLYNEQFF.

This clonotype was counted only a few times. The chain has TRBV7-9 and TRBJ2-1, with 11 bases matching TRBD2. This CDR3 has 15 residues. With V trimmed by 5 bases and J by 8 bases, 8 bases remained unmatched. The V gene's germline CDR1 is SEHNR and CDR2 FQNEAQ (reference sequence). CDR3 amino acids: CASSPGTSGYHEQFF. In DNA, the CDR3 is TGTGCCAGCAGCCCCGGGACTAGCGGTTATCATGAGCAGTTCTTC.

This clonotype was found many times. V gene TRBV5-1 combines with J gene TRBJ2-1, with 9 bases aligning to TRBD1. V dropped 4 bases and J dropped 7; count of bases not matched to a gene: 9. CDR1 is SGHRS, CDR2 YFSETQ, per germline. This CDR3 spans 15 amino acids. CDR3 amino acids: CASSPQKGQGNEQFF. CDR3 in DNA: TGCGCCAGCAGCCCGCAGAAGGGACAGGGAAATGAGCAGTTCTTC.

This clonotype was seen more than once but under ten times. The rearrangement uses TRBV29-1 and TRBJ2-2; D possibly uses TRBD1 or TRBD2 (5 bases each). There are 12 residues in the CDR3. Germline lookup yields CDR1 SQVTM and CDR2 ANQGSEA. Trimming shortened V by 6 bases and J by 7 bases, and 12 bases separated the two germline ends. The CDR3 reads CSVLNGGGELFF. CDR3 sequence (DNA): TGCAGCGTCCTGAATGGGGGCGGGGAGCTGTTTTTT.

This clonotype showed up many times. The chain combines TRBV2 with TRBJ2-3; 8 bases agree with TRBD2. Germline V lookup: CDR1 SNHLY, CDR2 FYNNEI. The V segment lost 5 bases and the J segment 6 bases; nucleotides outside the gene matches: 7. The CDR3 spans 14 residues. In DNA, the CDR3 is TGTGCCAGCAGTAGCGTTAGCGGGACCGATACGCAGTATTTT. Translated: CASSSVSGTDTQYF.

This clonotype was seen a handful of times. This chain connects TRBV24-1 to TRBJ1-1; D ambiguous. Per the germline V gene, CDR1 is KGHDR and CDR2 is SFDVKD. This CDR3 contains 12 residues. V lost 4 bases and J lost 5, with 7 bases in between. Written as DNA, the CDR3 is TGTGCCACCAGTGACCCGGGTACTGAAGCTTTCTTT. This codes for CATSDPGTEAFF.

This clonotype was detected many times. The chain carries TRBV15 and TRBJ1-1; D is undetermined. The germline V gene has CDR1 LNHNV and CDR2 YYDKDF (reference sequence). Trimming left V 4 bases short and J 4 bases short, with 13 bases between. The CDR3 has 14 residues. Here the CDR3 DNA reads TGTGCCACCAGCATCGCAAACCCTGGCACTGAAGCTTTCTTT. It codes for CATSIANPGTEAFF.